This note documents a single TCR beta chain sequence. Its antigen is unidentified. This sample was included in a study of Ad26.COV2.S vaccination and SARS-CoV-2 variants. The wider study: The authors gave Ad26.COV2.S intramuscularly, either once or twice 56 days apart. Whole-study results and caveats: Spike-specific TCR breadth in vaccine recipients exceeded that seen in placebo recipients. Recipients of vaccine and of placebo showed similar breadth of their non-spike TCR repertoires.

The germline V gene has CDR1 WSHSY and CDR2 SAAADI. With 8 bases clipped from V and 3 bases from J, the junction kept 4 bases outside the gene matches. This CDR3 contains 14 residues. Measured with immunoSEQ multiplex PCR; TCRdb has only the in-frame clones, and not every one. The table shows around 450,000 clones, with approximately 90% occurring only once. Treatment denoted: roughly 20 received Ad26.COV2.S at low or high dose, single or two shots; about 5 received placebo; per-sample allocation not given. Samples analyzed were those drawn on day 63 after the first vaccine or placebo injection. Whoever gave the sample was an adult aged 18-55 years in Boston.

V is TRBV10-2 and J is TRBJ2-5, with TRBD2 matching 12 bases. The starting material was peripheral blood, obtained in a trial of Ad26.COV2.S vaccine versus placebo. The sequence came from a person aged 18-65 years who received the Ad26.COV2.S COVID-19 vaccine or a placebo. The CDR3 DNA reads TGCGCCAGCCGTAGACTAGCGGGGGAAGAGACCCAGTACTTC. This encodes CASRRLAGEETQYF.